These T cell receptor beta chains were read from a single sample in a study of T-cell reconstitution after alpha-beta-depleted transplantation in children. TCRdb reprocessed the PCR reads via MiXCR and lists one record per CDR3 protein. The repertoire holds approximately 420,000 distinct CDR3 sequences, roughly a tenth seen once, with roughly 6% in the top ten. This specimen was PBMCs from the stem cell graft donor, taken from the stem cell graft. The receptor source for this set is a human donor who donated a stem cell graft to a child with acute myeloid leukemia. Each CDR3 is given with its conserved first and last residue.

v_gene	j_gene	CDR3aa
TRBV12-3/TRBV12-4	TRBJ2-3	CASSFSGGLGDTQYF
TRBV5-1	TRBJ2-2	CASSFRGRTGELFF
TRBV4-1	TRBJ2-5	CASSPSDRIQETQYF
TRBV12-3/TRBV12-4	TRBJ2-1	CASSYKRHNEQFF
TRBV6-2/TRBV6-3	TRBJ2-1	CASSYLLSSYNEQFF
TRBV30	TRBJ2-1	CAWSVRTFNEQFF
TRBV6-1	TRBJ1-5	CASSLGQGPDSNQPQHF
TRBV29-1	TRBJ2-3	CSVQAGVLPDTQYF
TRBV4-2	TRBJ1-2	CASSQDSSVPNYGYTF
TRBV7-9	TRBJ2-7	CASSHPTGSVEQYF
TRBV4-3	TRBJ1-4	CASSRSGTGLNEKLFF
TRBV7-8	TRBJ2-5	CASSFHYQETQYF
TRBV7-2	TRBJ2-5	CASSPGTYEQETQYF
TRBV20-1	TRBJ2-1	CSASADYNEQFF
TRBV15	TRBJ2-3	CATSREGGLVDTQYF
TRBV10-1	TRBJ2-2	CASSARQAGELFF
TRBV12-3/TRBV12-4	TRBJ2-7	CASRRQESSYEQYF
TRBV20-1	TRBJ2-3	CSADDRSKTQYF
TRBV5-1	TRBJ2-2	CASSLEPSGGASGELFF
TRBV3-1	TRBJ1-5	CASSLTYFHQPQHF
TRBV27	TRBJ2-1	CASSPGQGGLVEQFF
TRBV5-1	TRBJ2-5	CASSLVGETQYF
TRBV6-5	TRBJ2-3	CASSYPSGRSTDTQYF
TRBV5-1	TRBJ2-2	CASSIGGWNTGELFF
TRBV29-1	TRBJ2-1	CSVVHLDNEQFF
TRBV12-3/TRBV12-4	TRBJ2-1	CASSTTGTGGHYNEQFF
TRBV20-1	TRBJ2-3	CSAVDASTSTDTQYF
TRBV24-1	TRBJ2-3	CATSAPSTDTQYF
TRBV7-2	TRBJ2-3	CASSLDSVADTQYF
TRBV12-3/TRBV12-4	TRBJ2-2	CATGTGVDGELFF
TRBV7-2	TRBJ2-2	CASRTSGSFGATGELFF
TRBV7-2	TRBJ2-5	CASSSVSSGQETQYF
TRBV10-3	TRBJ2-1	CAIRNNNEQFF
TRBV29-1	TRBJ1-1	CSVVTGPMNTEAFF
TRBV2	TRBJ2-1	CASSPAAPELAGENEQFF
TRBV7-2	TRBJ2-7	CASSLTSGQSSYEQYF
TRBV28	TRBJ2-3	CASWTSSPDTQYF
TRBV19	TRBJ2-5	CASNGGALETQYF
TRBV9	TRBJ2-1	CASSVLAGGFGGYNEQFF
TRBV20-1	TRBJ2-1	CCARGQGVHLGYNEQFF
TRBV5-4	TRBJ1-2	CASSTGAGYTF